The 3 T cell receptor beta chains listed next were all sequenced from one sample in a study of shared clonotypes between healthy human individuals. Profiled with immunoSEQ multiplex PCR; TCRdb holds only in-frame clones, not every one. The data hold over 2,000,000 clones, with around 95% observed a single time. CD45RO-negative cells were positively selected for CCR7, leaving out terminally differentiated effector memory CD45RA+ cells. The sequencing sample was made of naive CD8+ T cells from PBMCs. These receptors all come from a man younger than 30 in good health. Some clones in this sample may be carry-over from other donors' samples.

The chain is built from TRBV10-3 and TRBJ2-7, with D possibly being TRBD1 (5 bases). V was trimmed by 2 bases and J by 5 bases, leaving 10 bases between them. The CDR3 consists of 13 residues. Germline-derived CDR1 and CDR2 are ENHRY and SYGVKD. The CDR3 sequence is CAISEVRDHEQYF. The DNA for the CDR3 is TGTGCCATCAGTGAGGTCAGGGATCACGAGCAGTACTTC.

This clone was recorded once. At the DNA level, this CDR3 is encoded by other sequences in the same sample as well. The genes are TRBV27 and TRBJ1-5; no firm D call. Germline V gene lookup returns CDR1 MNHEY and CDR2 SMNVEV (reference sequence). Trimming removed 1 base at V and 0 bases at J, with 7 bases between. CDR3 length: 15 amino acids. The CDR3 spells CASSLLGSSNQPQHF. Written as DNA, the CDR3 is TGTGCCAGCAGTTTATTAGGTAGTAGCAATCAGCCCCAGCATTTT.

CDR3 sequence: CASSFEGSNTEAFF. CDR3 nucleotide sequence: TGTGCCAGCAGTTTCGAGGGGAGTAACACTGAAGCTTTCTTT. The V and J genes are TRBV27 and TRBJ1-1, with D possibly TRBD1 on 5 matching bases. CDR3 length: 14 residues. Germline CDR1 MNHEY, CDR2 SMNVEV (reference sequence). Trimming took off 3 bases at V and 2 bases at J, with 10 bases between the two ends.